The 15 T cell receptor beta chains below come from one sample, sequenced in a study of cytomegalovirus exposure and HLA in healthy donors. Measured with immunoSEQ multiplex PCR; TCRdb has only the in-frame clones, and not every one. Of 180,000 or so clones in the sample, more than 65% are singletons; the top ten hold 13%. Sequenced sample: PBMCs. The receptors come from a woman in her twenties or thirties in good health and CMV-seropositive.

This clone was observed a few times. V is TRBV11-2 and J is TRBJ1-2; 7 positions agree with TRBD1. Germline CDR1 and CDR2: SGHAT and FQNNGV. The trim removed 3 bases at V and 6 bases at J, leaving 7 bases unmatched. This CDR3 has 14 amino acids. The chain's CDR3 is CASSFDRVGHGYTF. For the CDR3, the DNA is TGTGCCAGCAGCTTCGACAGGGTCGGCCATGGCTACACCTTC.

This chain links TRBV5-1 with TRBJ2-2; 10 positions agree with TRBD2. V was pared by 7 bases and J by 3 bases, with 6 bases of the junction left unmatched. The germline V gene has CDR1 SGHRS and CDR2 YFSETQ. The CDR3 contains 15 residues. CDR3 residues: CASGYLAGDTGELFF. CDR3 nucleotide sequence: TGCGCCAGCGGCTACCTAGCGGGAGACACCGGGGAGCTGTTTTTT. The whole variable domain, filled in from reference TRBV5-1 and TRBJ2-2, reads KAGVTQTPRYLIKTRGQQVTLSCSPISGHRSVSWYQQTPGQGLQFLFEYFSETQRNKGNFPGRFSGRQFSNSRSEMNVSTLELGDSALYLCASGYLAGDTGELFFGEGSRLTVL.

The chain uses TRBV9 and TRBJ2-3, with 10 bases matching TRBD2. Germline V lookup: CDR1 SGDLS, CDR2 YYNGEE. The ends lost 0 bases at V and 5 bases at J; junction bases unmatched: 9. The length of the CDR3 is 17 residues. In nucleotides, the CDR3 is TGTGCCAGCAGCGTAGCTGTAGCGGGAGGTGGGGGAGATACGCAGTATTTT. It specifies CASSVAVAGGGGDTQYF.

This sequence joins TRBV7-9 and TRBJ2-1, with a tentative D call TRBD2 (6 bases). Germline CDR1 and CDR2: SEHNR and FQNEAQ (reference sequence). CDR3 length: 16 amino acids. V was clipped by 0 bases and J by 2 bases, with 11 bases between them. The CDR3 sequence: CASSLAVVAAYNEQFF. The DNA of the CDR3 is TGTGCCAGCAGCTTAGCCGTGGTAGCGGCCTACAATGAGCAGTTCTTC.

The genes are TRBV30 and TRBJ2-6, with D uncertain. The CDR3 extends over 12 amino acids. V gave up 2 bases and J gave up 12 bases, with 11 bases separating them. CDR1 is GTSNPN and CDR2 is SVGIG in the germline V gene (reference sequence). CDR3 sequence (DNA): TGTGCCTGGAGTTCTAGTTTGGTCGTCCTGACTTTC. Protein product: CAWSSSLVVLTF. Looking up the rest from reference TRBV30 and TRBJ2-6 gives the full variable domain: SQTIHQWPATLVQPVGSPLSLECTVEGTSNPNLYWYRQAAGRGLQLLFYSVGIGQISSEVPQNLSASRPQDRQFILSSKKLLLSDSGFYLCAWSSSLVVLTFGAGSRLTVL.

This clone has only one observation. The chain carries TRBV9 and TRBJ1-2, with D perhaps TRBD1 (5 bases). Germline CDR1 reads SGDLS; CDR2 reads YYNGEE. This CDR3 has 14 residues. Trimming left V 3 bases short and J 0 bases short, with 9 bases between. Here the CDR3 reads CASSAVTANYGYTF. CDR3 coding DNA: TGTGCCAGCAGCGCAGTGACAGCTAACTATGGCTACACCTTC.

The J gene is TRBJ2-7, the V gene TRBV5-1; 7 nucleotides agree with TRBD1. V lost 0 bases and J lost 3; bases outside the gene matches: 3. Per the germline V gene, CDR1 is SGHRS and CDR2 is YFSETQ. The CDR3 is 14 residues long. The CDR3 DNA is TGCGCCAGCAGCTTGGTAGGGGGCGGCTACGAGCAGTACTTC. This encodes CASSLVGGGYEQYF.

CDR3 residues: CASSEKGQGTGYTF. The CDR3 coding sequence is TGTGCCAGCAGTGAAAAGGGACAGGGGACCGGCTACACCTTC. This chain connects TRBV6-1 to TRBJ1-2; 10 bases are shared with TRBD1. After removal of 2 bases from V and 8 bases from J, the junction contained 5 bases not matched to a gene. CDR3 length: 14 amino acids. The V gene's germline CDR1 is MNHNS and CDR2 SASEGT.

This clone appeared once. The gene calls are TRBV15 and TRBJ1-4; possible D gene TRBD1, 5 bases. This CDR3 is 15 amino acids long. Trimming took off 0 bases at V and 5 bases at J, with 10 bases between the two ends. Germline V gene lookup returns CDR1 LNHNV and CDR2 YYDKDF (reference sequence). CDR3 protein: CATSRDAGENEKLFF. DNA for the CDR3: TGTGCCACCAGCAGAGACGCGGGGGAAAATGAAAAACTGTTTTTT.

The chain is built from TRBV5-1 and TRBJ1-5; D not certain. CDR1 and CDR2 (germline): SGHRS, YFSETQ. With 4 bases removed from V and 3 bases from J, the gap between germline ends came to 8 bases. This CDR3 has 13 amino acids. The CDR3 region is CASSTSPNQPQHF. CDR3 bases: TGCGCCAGCAGCACATCACCCAATCAGCCCCAGCATTTT.

The rearrangement joins TRBV4-2 to TRBJ1-3; D unclear. This CDR3 spans 16 amino acids. The V and J ends lost 0 bases and 0 bases respectively, with 9 bases between them. Germline CDR1 reads LGHNA; CDR2 reads YNFKEQ. Written as DNA, the CDR3 is TGTGCCAGCAGCCAAGATCTCCCAGGCTCTGGAAACACCATATATTTT. Its translation: CASSQDLPGSGNTIYF.

This clone was picked up one time. The chain links TRBV6-5 to TRBJ2-3, with D unresolved. CDR1 is MNHEY, CDR2 SVGAGI, per germline. The CDR3 loop spans 13 amino acids. Trimming cost V 2 bases and J 1 base, with 4 bases left between them. CDR3 sequence: CASSYGRTDTQYF. CDR3 DNA: TGTGCCAGCAGTTACGGGCGCACAGATACGCAGTATTTT.

This chain connects TRBV4-2 to TRBJ2-7; D possibly corresponds to TRBD2 (5 bases). Trimming stripped 3 bases from V and 0 bases from J, with 15 bases between. The CDR3 sequence is 16 residues long. Per germline, CDR1 LGHNA and CDR2 YNFKEQ. CDR3 bases: TGTGCCAGCAGCCATCCAGGACTCATGAGCTCCTACGAGCAGTACTTC. Its protein is CASSHPGLMSSYEQYF.

J is TRBJ2-3 and V is TRBV18, with TRBD2 matching 9 bases. The CDR3 spans 16 residues. Germline CDR1 reads KGHSH; CDR2 reads LQKENI. The V and J ends lost 2 bases and 3 bases, in that order; junction bases with no gene match: 6. CDR3 protein: CASSPVAGAGTDTQYF. CDR3 in DNA: TGTGCCAGCTCACCAGTAGCGGGAGCGGGAACAGATACGCAGTATTTT.

In this sample, this clone turned up a few times. This chain links TRBV6-5 with TRBJ2-7; D may be TRBD2 (5 bases). V lost 0 bases, J lost 2 bases, and 5 bases lay in between. Germline V gene data show CDR1 as MNHEY and CDR2 as SVGAGI. The CDR3 is 13 amino acids. CDR3 bases: TGTGCCAGCAGTTACTCGAGGGCCTACGAGCAGTACTTC. It specifies CASSYSRAYEQYF.